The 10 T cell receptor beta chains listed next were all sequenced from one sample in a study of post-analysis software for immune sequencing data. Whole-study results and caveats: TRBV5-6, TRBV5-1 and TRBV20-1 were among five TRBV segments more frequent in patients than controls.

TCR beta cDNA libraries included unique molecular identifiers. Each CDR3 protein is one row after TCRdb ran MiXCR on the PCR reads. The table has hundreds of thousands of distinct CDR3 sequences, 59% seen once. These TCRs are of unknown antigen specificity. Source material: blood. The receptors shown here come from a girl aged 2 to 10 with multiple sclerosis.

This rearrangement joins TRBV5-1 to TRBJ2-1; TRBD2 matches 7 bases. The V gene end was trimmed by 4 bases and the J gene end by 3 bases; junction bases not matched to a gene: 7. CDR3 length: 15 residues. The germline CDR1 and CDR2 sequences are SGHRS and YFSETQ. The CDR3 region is CASSGGGGSYNEQFF. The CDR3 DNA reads TGCGCCAGCAGCGGTGGCGGGGGTAGCTACAATGAGCAGTTCTTC.

The DNA for the CDR3 is TGTGCCACCAGGGCCCCGAGGGAGGGTGGAGAGACCCAGTACTTC. Its translation is CATRAPREGGETQYF. The chain joins TRBV15 to TRBJ2-5; 7 bases fit TRBD2. The CDR3 runs 15 residues. Trimming cost V 6 bases and J 4 bases; bases outside gene matches: 11. CDR1 and CDR2 (germline): LNHNV, YYDKDF (reference sequence).

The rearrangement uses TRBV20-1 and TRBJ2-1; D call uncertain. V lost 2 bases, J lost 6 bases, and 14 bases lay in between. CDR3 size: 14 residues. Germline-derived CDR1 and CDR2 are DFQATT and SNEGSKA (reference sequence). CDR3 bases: TGCAGTGCTAGACAGGCGGCCTTACCCAATGAGCAGTTCTTC. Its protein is CSARQAALPNEQFF.

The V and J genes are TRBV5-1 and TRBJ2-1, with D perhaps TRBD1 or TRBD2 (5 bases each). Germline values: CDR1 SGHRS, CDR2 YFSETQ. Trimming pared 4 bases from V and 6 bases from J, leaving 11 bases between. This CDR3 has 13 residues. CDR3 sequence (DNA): TGCGCCAGCAGCACCCGGGACCGCAATGAGCAGTTCTTC. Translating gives CASSTRDRNEQFF.

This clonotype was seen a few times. CDR3 region: CASSEGVGSSYNSPLHF. The CDR3 region has the DNA TGTGCCAGCTCAGAGGGGGTAGGAAGCTCCTATAATTCACCCCTCCACTTT. This sequence joins TRBV18 and TRBJ1-6; tentatively, D is TRBD1 (6 bases). Trimming cost V 5 bases and J 0 bases, with 14 bases left between them. Germline CDR1 and CDR2: KGHSH and LQKENI. The CDR3 is made up of 17 amino acids. Full variable domain (rest looked up from reference TRBV18 and TRBJ1-6): NAGVMQNPRHLVRRRGQEARLRCSPMKGHSHVYWYRQLPEEGLKFMVYLQKENIIDESGMPKERFSAEFPKEGPSILRIQQVVRGDSAAYFCASSEGVGSSYNSPLHFGNGTRLTVT.

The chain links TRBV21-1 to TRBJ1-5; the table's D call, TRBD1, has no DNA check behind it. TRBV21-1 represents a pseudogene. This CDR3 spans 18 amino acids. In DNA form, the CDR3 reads TGTGCCAGCAGCAAGTCCCGGGACAGGGGGCTGAGCAATCAGCCCCAGCATTTT. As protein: CASSKSRDRGLSNQPQHF.

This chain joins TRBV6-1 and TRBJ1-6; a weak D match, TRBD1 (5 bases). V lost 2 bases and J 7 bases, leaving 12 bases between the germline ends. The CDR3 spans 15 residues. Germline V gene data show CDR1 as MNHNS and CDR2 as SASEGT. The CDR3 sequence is CASSELGTDNSPLHF. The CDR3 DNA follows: TGTGCCAGCAGTGAACTCGGGACGGACAATTCACCCCTCCACTTT.

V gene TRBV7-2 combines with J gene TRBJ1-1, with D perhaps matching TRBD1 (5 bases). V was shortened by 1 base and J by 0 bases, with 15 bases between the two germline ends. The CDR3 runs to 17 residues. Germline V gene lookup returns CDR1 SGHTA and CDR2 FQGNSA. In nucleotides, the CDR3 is TGTGCCAGCAGCTTAGTAGGGGCAACCCACATGAACACTGAAGCTTTCTTT. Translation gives CASSLVGATHMNTEAFF.

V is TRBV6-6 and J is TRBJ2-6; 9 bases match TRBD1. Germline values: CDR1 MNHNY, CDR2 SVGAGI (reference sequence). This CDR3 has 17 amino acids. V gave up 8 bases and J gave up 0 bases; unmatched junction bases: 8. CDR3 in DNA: TGTGCCAGCGCCCTGGACAGGGGATACTCTGGGGCCAACGTCCTGACTTTC. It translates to CASALDRGYSGANVLTF.

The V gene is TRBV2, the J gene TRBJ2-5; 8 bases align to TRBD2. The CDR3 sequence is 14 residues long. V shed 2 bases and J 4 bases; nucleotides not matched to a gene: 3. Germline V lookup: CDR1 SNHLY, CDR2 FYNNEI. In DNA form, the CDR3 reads TGTGCCAGCAGTGAACGGGGGGGCGCAGAGACCCAGTACTTC. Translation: CASSERGGAETQYF. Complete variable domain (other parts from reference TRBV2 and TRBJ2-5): EPEVTQTPSHQVTQMGQEVILRCVPISNHLYFYWYRQILGQKVEFLVSFYNNEISEKSEIFDDQFSVERPDGSNFTLKIRSTKLEDSAMYFCASSERGGAETQYFGPGTRLLVL.